This T cell receptor (beta chain) came from a study of blood T cells in healthy people across ages. Overall study results and limits: Aged donors had fewer naive CD4+ cells and lower diversity than long-lived donors.

Germline CDR1 is LGHNA and CDR2 is YSLEER. With 0 bases clipped from V and 1 base from J, the junction kept 14 bases outside the gene matches. CDR3 length: 20 amino acids. Of note for this clonotype: Its matching antigen is unknown.

A sample-barcoded 5' primer and a J-beta primer mix were used in a second PCR of roughly 7 to 11 cycles. Each cDNA molecule carried a tag from a template-switch adaptor that contained 12 random nucleotides. Every individual sample yielded 3 million or more paired-end reads (each containing CDR3). MiXCR was run by TCRdb on the 5' RACE reads, yielding one entry per CDR3 protein. There are about 1,400,000 distinct CDR3 sequences in the sample; around 55% occur only once, and 5% to 7% lies in the top ten. The genes are TRBV4-3 and TRBJ1-4; TRBD1 agrees at 7 bases. The TCR comes from a man aged 18 to 30 in good health. The sequenced material came from blood. The CDR3 region is CASSQEDRTLRQGTNEKLFF. CDR3 bases: TGCGCCAGCAGCCAAGAGGACCGGACTCTTCGACAGGGAACTAATGAAAAACTGTTTTTT.